The clone carrying this TCR beta chain has ten or more counts. The data were obtained in a study of blood T cell repertoires in COVID-19. Authors' analysis steps: Reference gene primer amplification yielded estimated nucleated cell counts. Some clones are missing from TCRdb's copy, which holds only in-frame ones; the method was immunoSEQ multiplex PCR. V and J calls and clone size are copied from that table; D and trimming were computed from the DNA. The table includes roughly 140,000 clones, 80% to 85% detected once. Trimming removed 5 bases from V and 5 bases from J; junction bases left unmatched: 4. The V gene's germline CDR1 is MRHNA and CDR2 SNTAGT. CDR3 length: 14 amino acids.

J is TRBJ2-5 and V is TRBV6-4; 11 nucleotides match TRBD1. The sequenced sample was peripheral blood. This receptor was obtained from a human donor in a cohort sampled during active COVID-19. As DNA, the CDR3 is TGTGCCAGCAGTCCCGGGACAGGGGGGGAGACCCAGTACTTC. Translating it yields CASSPGTGGETQYF.